Presented here are 31 T cell receptor beta chains from one specimen sequenced in a study of T cell repertoires in cytomegalovirus infection. For these TCRs, the target antigens are not known. MiXCR, run by TCRdb on the reads, gives a single entry per CDR3 protein. The sample holds 400,000 to 600,000 distinct CDR3 sequences, under 55% seen once. The material sequenced was cultured PBMCs, taken from culture after CMV antigen stimulation. These receptors came from a human donor in good health (CMV status not recorded). Some clones in this sample may be carry-over from other donors' samples.

This clonotype was seen many times. The J gene is TRBJ1-1, the V gene TRBV7-2; 7 nucleotides align to TRBD1. Germline lookup yields CDR1 SGHTA and CDR2 FQGNSA. V shed 7 bases and J 4 bases; nucleotides not matched to a gene: 9. The CDR3 sequence is 14 residues long. The CDR3 is CASTPTGRFTEAFF. The DNA for the CDR3 is TGTGCCAGCACCCCGACAGGGCGGTTCACTGAAGCTTTCTTT.

This chain uses TRBV18 with TRBJ2-2, with D perhaps matching TRBD1 (6 bases). V was shortened by 3 bases and J by 3 bases, with 23 bases between the two germline ends. Germline CDR1 is KGHSH and CDR2 is LQKENI. This CDR3 has 19 residues. CDR3 in DNA: TGTGCCAGCTCACCCCGGCGGCTGACAGGACCCCTCTACACCGGGGAGCTGTTTTTT. It codes for CASSPRRLTGPLYTGELFF.

This clonotype has only a few counts. The chain joins TRBV5-4 to TRBJ1-4, with 12 bases aligning to TRBD1. J gave up 10 bases and V 4 bases, and 2 bases lay outside the gene matches. Germline V gives CDR1 SGHNT, CDR2 YYREEE (reference sequence). The CDR3 spans 13 residues. The CDR3 reads CASSPGQGAKLFF. DNA of the CDR3: TGTGCCAGCAGCCCGGGACAGGGGGCAAAACTGTTTTTT.

The chain carries TRBV7-4 and TRBJ2-1; D unclear. From germline, CDR1 is SGHVT and CDR2 SQSDAQ. V lost 0 bases to trimming and J lost 0 bases, with 9 bases between them. There are 16 residues in the CDR3. CDR3 region: CASSLAVGLSYNEQFF. CDR3 nucleotides: TGTGCCAGCAGCTTAGCGGTGGGCCTCTCCTACAATGAGCAGTTCTTC.

A few counts support this clonotype. The genes are TRBV12-3 or TRBV12-4 and TRBJ2-3; D gene uncertain. The CDR3 extends over 14 amino acids. V lost 3 bases to trimming and J lost 4 bases, with 11 bases between them. In DNA, the CDR3 is TGTGCCAGCAGTTTTTTCCCCAGTCCAGATACGCAGTATTTT. It encodes CASSFFPSPDTQYF.

The chain employs TRBV6-1 and TRBJ2-7; D is unclear. V lost 2 bases, J lost 2 bases, and 13 bases lay in between. This CDR3 region has 15 residues. From germline, CDR1 is MNHNS and CDR2 SASEGT. The DNA of the CDR3 is TGTGCCAGCAGTGAACGTGCAGGCGACCCCTACGAGCAGTACTTC. It encodes CASSERAGDPYEQYF.

The V gene is TRBV3-1, the J gene TRBJ1-6; the match to TRBD1 covers 10 bases. V shed 3 bases and J 8 bases; nucleotides not matched to a gene: 4. This CDR3 comprises 15 residues. Germline assignment: CDR1 LGHDT and CDR2 YNNKEL (reference sequence). CDR3 DNA sequence: TGTGCCAGCAGCCAGAGGGACAGGGGTGATTCACCCCTCCACTTT. Translation gives CASSQRDRGDSPLHF.

The chain has TRBV6-1 and TRBJ1-6, with 7 bases identical to TRBD1. The CDR3 consists of 16 residues. Looked up from germline, CDR1 is MNHNS and CDR2 is SASEGT. Trimming cost V 8 bases and J 7 bases; bases outside gene matches: 14. The CDR3 coding sequence is TGTGCCAGCGTGACAGGGACGACCTACCCCAATTCACCCCTCCACTTT. Translated, it gives CASVTGTTYPNSPLHF.

There are a few counts of this clonotype. The chain is built from TRBV6-2 or TRBV6-3 and TRBJ1-5, with D possibly being TRBD1 (6 bases). CDR1 and CDR2 from the germline V gene are MNHEY and SVGEGT. The CDR3 loop spans 17 amino acids. Trimming took off 5 bases at V and 0 bases at J, with 17 bases between the two ends. The CDR3 nucleotides are TGTGCCAGCAGTACCACAGGGTGGGTGTATAGCAATCAGCCCCAGCATTTT. It translates to CASSTTGWVYSNQPQHF.

The chain couples TRBV7-9 to TRBJ2-7, with 8 nucleotides matching TRBD1. The germline CDR1 and CDR2 sequences are SEHNR and FQNEAQ (reference sequence). Germline trimming cut 5 bases from V and 2 bases from J; bases unmatched to any gene: 8. There are 15 residues in the CDR3. CDR3 loop: CASSGTGTGTYEQYF. In nucleotides, the CDR3 is TGTGCCAGCAGCGGAACCGGGACAGGAACCTACGAGCAGTACTTC.

This clonotype was picked up a small number of times. The V call is TRBV7-2, the J call TRBJ2-3; 11 bases map to TRBD2. The germline V gene has CDR1 SGHTA and CDR2 FQGNSA. V lost 4 bases, J lost 4 bases, and 13 bases stayed unmatched. This CDR3 has 18 amino acids. CDR3 bases: TGTGCCAGCAGCTCGGGACTAGCGGCCGCCAGATGGGCAGATACGCAGTATTTT. Protein sequence: CASSSGLAAARWADTQYF.

The rearrangement links TRBV6-2 or TRBV6-3 to TRBJ2-1, with 8 bases identical to TRBD2. In germline, CDR1 is MNHEY, CDR2 SVGEGT. The V and J ends lost 5 bases and 7 bases, in that order; junction bases with no gene match: 16. This CDR3 spans 17 amino acids. This chain's CDR3 is CASSPPVGIAGLNEQFF. The CDR3 nucleotides read TGTGCCAGCAGTCCCCCTGTCGGGATAGCGGGACTTAATGAGCAGTTCTTC.

This chain uses TRBV4-3 with TRBJ2-7; 10 bases map to TRBD1. Germline trimming cut 2 bases from V and 5 bases from J; bases unmatched to any gene: 6. CDR1 is LGHNA, CDR2 YSLEER, per germline. The CDR3 is 15 amino acids. The CDR3 protein is CASSQQRGTGDEQYF. The CDR3 DNA reads as TGCGCCAGCAGCCAACAAAGGGGGACAGGGGACGAGCAGTACTTC.

The chain employs TRBV4-3 and TRBJ1-3; D ambiguous. The germline gives CDR1 LGHNA, CDR2 YSLEER. This CDR3 is built from 17 residues. V lost 3 bases and J 4 bases, leaving 19 bases between the germline ends. The CDR3 nucleotides read TGCGCCAGCAGCCAGGCAATGACGGACCTTGAGGGAAACACCATATATTTT. This codes for CASSQAMTDLEGNTIYF.

Here the CDR3 DNA reads TGTGCCAGCTCACCCGGGATCCGTATGAACACTGAAGCTTTCTTT. It codes for CASSPGIRMNTEAFF. V gene TRBV18 combines with J gene TRBJ1-1; D gene ambiguous. Germline lookup yields CDR1 KGHSH and CDR2 LQKENI. The CDR3 sequence is 15 residues long. Trimming left V 3 bases short and J 0 bases short, with 11 bases between.

This clonotype was observed a few times. The chain couples TRBV5-6 to TRBJ2-5; D not certain. Germline V gives CDR1 SGHDT, CDR2 YYEEEE. V was shortened by 3 bases and J by 5 bases, with 11 bases between the two germline ends. The CDR3 covers 13 residues. Here the CDR3 DNA reads TGTGCCAGCAGCTACGGGCCCTTGGAGACCCAGTACTTC. This translates into CASSYGPLETQYF.

This clonotype was seen a handful of times. This chain joins TRBV12-3 or TRBV12-4 and TRBJ2-3, with 11 bases lining up with TRBD2. The CDR3 runs to 16 residues. J was trimmed by 4 bases and V by 5 bases; bases with no gene match: 8. In DNA form, the CDR3 reads TGTGCCAGCAGTATTCGAGGTAGCGGGAGGGCAGATACGCAGTATTTT. Protein: CASSIRGSGRADTQYF.

The V and J genes are TRBV7-2 and TRBJ2-1; TRBD2 agrees at 12 bases. Per the germline V gene, CDR1 is SGHTA and CDR2 is FQGNSA. V gave up 0 bases and J gave up 9 bases; unmatched junction bases: 6. This CDR3 has 16 residues. CDR3 sequence reads: CASSLARASGGGEQFF. The CDR3 nucleotides are TGTGCCAGCAGCTTAGCTCGAGCTAGCGGGGGGGGTGAGCAGTTCTTC.

This clonotype was seen only once. The junction shows a germline mismatch at one end, possibly a read error. J is TRBJ2-1 and V is TRBV6-5, with TRBD2 matching over 14 bases. Germline CDR1 and CDR2: MNHEY and SVGAGI. This CDR3 is built from 16 residues. The CDR3 loop is CARSSPGLAGVLEQFF. The CDR3 DNA reads TGTGCCCGCAGTTCCCCGGGACTAGCGGGAGTTCTGGAGCAGTTCTTC.

This clonotype occurred a few times. CDR3 sequence: CASSEGPGGYEQYF. The CDR3 DNA is TGTGCCAGCAGCGAGGGACCCGGCGGCTACGAGCAGTACTTC. The J gene is TRBJ2-7, the V gene TRBV7-2; D possibly matches TRBD1 or TRBD2 (5 bases each). Trimming pared 5 bases from V and 3 bases from J, leaving 14 bases between. This CDR3 region has 14 residues. In germline, CDR1 is SGHTA, CDR2 FQGNSA.

This chain joins TRBV7-2 and TRBJ2-2, with TRBD2 as a possible D gene (6 bases). Germline loops: CDR1 SGHTA, CDR2 FQGNSA. This CDR3 spans 17 amino acids. V was clipped by 2 bases and J by 5 bases, with 18 bases between them. The DNA of the CDR3 is TGTGCCAGCAGCTTACGGTTTGGCGGGACTTCAACCGGGGAGCTGTTTTTT. Its protein is CASSLRFGGTSTGELFF.

The J gene is TRBJ1-1, the V gene TRBV6-2 or TRBV6-3; a weak D match, TRBD1 (5 bases). This CDR3 region has 15 residues. V was clipped by 6 bases and J by 3 bases, with 17 bases between them. The germline V gene has CDR1 MNHEY and CDR2 SVGEGT. The CDR3 sequence is CASRQGVQGDTEAFF. In nucleotides, the CDR3 is TGTGCCAGCAGACAAGGGGTCCAGGGCGACACTGAAGCTTTCTTT.

The chain recombines TRBV29-1 with TRBJ1-1, with D possibly TRBD1 on 6 matching bases. CDR1 SQVTM and CDR2 ANQGSEA come from the germline V gene. The V and J ends lost 5 bases and 5 bases respectively, with 15 bases between them. This CDR3 has 13 amino acids. The CDR3 sequence: CSVNRDVRTEAFF. The CDR3 region has the DNA TGCAGCGTTAACAGGGATGTGAGGACTGAAGCTTTCTTT.

The J gene is TRBJ2-7, the V gene TRBV12-3 or TRBV12-4; 8 nucleotides line up with TRBD2. The CDR3 totals 15 residues. V dropped 2 bases and J dropped 0; count of bases not matched to a gene: 3. This CDR3 reads CASSLLRGVSYEQYF. CDR3 DNA: TGTGCCAGCAGTTTATTGCGGGGGGTCTCCTACGAGCAGTACTTC.

This clonotype appeared a few times. The V gene is TRBV27, the J gene TRBJ1-3, with 9 bases matching TRBD1. The germline CDR1 and CDR2 sequences are MNHEY and SMNVEV (reference sequence). The CDR3 extends over 15 amino acids. V lost 7 bases to trimming and J lost 3 bases; unmatched junction nucleotides: 7. CDR3 coding DNA: TGTGCCAGCACGATACCGGACAGGGGTGGAAACACCATATATTTT. Its protein product is CASTIPDRGGNTIYF.

The chain couples TRBV5-6 to TRBJ1-2, with D uncertain. CDR1 and CDR2 from the germline V gene are SGHDT and YYEEEE. V was shortened by 1 base and J by 4 bases, with 11 bases between the two germline ends. The CDR3 length is 14 residues. DNA of the CDR3: TGTGCCAGCAGCTTGAGAACCTCGGCCTATGGCTACACCTTC. It is translated as CASSLRTSAYGYTF.

The chain employs TRBV20-1 and TRBJ2-3; 10 bases are a match to TRBD2. Trimming removed 0 bases from V and 5 bases from J; junction bases left unmatched: 8. The CDR3 is made up of 16 amino acids. Germline CDR1 and CDR2: DFQATT and SNEGSKA (reference sequence). Here the CDR3 DNA reads TGCAGTGCTAGAGATGGTCTAGCGGGAGTAATAGATACGCAGTATTTT. Translation: CSARDGLAGVIDTQYF.

The rearrangement joins TRBV6-2 or TRBV6-3 to TRBJ2-3, with a possible D match to TRBD2 (5 bases). CDR3 size: 15 residues. The V gene lost 6 bases and the J gene lost 7 bases, with 20 bases spanning the gap. Germline V CDR1 and CDR2: MNHEY, SVGEGT. The CDR3 loop is CASSSPGSLDNTQYF. In DNA form, the CDR3 reads TGTGCCAGCAGCTCCCCTGGGAGCCTCGACAATACGCAGTATTTT.

About this clonotype: The junction does not match germline at one end; this may be a read error. The genes are TRBV6-8 and TRBJ2-1; a weak D match, TRBD1 (8 bases). In germline, CDR1 is MNHGY, CDR2 SAAAGT. CDR3 size: 16 residues. The CDR3 coding sequence is TGTGCCAGCAGTGGGGGGGACAGGAGCTCCTTCAATGAGCAGTTCTTC. Amino acid sequence: CASSGGDRSSFNEQFF.

V usage is TRBV20-1 and J usage is TRBJ2-1, with TRBD1 as a possible D gene (6 bases). The ends were cut back, 5 bases at V and 7 bases at J, with 15 bases in the middle. There are 13 residues in the CDR3. CDR1 and CDR2 from the germline V gene are DFQATT and SNEGSKA (reference sequence). CDR3: CSAVGTPLNEQFF. Here the CDR3 DNA reads TGCAGTGCTGTCGGGACACCTTTAAATGAGCAGTTCTTC.

This sequence joins TRBV12-3 or TRBV12-4 and TRBJ1-6; the match to TRBD1 covers 7 bases. Unmatched junction bases numbered 2, after V lost 4 bases and J lost 5 bases. The CDR3 has 14 residues. This CDR3 is CASSSGQDNSPLHF. The CDR3 DNA is TGTGCCAGCAGTTCCGGACAGGATAATTCACCCCTCCACTTT.